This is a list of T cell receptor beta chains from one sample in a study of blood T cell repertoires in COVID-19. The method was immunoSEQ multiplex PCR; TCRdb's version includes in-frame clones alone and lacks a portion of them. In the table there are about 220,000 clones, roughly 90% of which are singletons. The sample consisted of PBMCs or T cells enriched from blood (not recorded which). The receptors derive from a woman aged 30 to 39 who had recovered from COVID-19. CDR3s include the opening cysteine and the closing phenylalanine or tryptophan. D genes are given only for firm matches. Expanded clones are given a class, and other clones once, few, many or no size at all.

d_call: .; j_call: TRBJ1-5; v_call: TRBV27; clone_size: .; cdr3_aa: CASSLGASNQPQHF; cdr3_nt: TGTGCCAGCAGTTTAGGGGCCTCAAATCAGCCCCAGCATTTT
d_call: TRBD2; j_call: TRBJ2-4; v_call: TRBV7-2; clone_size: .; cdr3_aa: CASSIGTRLAKNIQYF; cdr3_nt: TGTGCCAGCAGCATAGGGACTAGACTTGCCAAAAACATTCAGTACTTC
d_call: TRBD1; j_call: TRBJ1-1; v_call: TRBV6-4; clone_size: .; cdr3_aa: CASSTNRDSDFMNTEAFF; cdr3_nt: TGTGCCAGCAGTACGAACCGGGACAGCGATTTCATGAACACTGAAGCTTTCTTT
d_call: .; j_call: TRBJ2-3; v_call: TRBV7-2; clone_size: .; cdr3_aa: CASSPSPAEGSDTQYF; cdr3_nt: TGTGCCAGCAGCCCCTCCCCAGCGGAAGGGTCAGATACGCAGTATTTT
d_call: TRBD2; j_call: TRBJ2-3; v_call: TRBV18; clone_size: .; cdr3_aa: CASSRTSGDLDTQYF; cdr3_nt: TGTGCCAGCTCACGGACTAGCGGGGACTTAGATACGCAGTATTTT
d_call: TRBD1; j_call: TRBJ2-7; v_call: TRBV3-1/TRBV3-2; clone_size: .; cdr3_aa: CASSLPGQGAGEQYF; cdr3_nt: TGTGCCAGCAGTCTCCCGGGACAGGGGGCGGGCGAGCAGTACTTC
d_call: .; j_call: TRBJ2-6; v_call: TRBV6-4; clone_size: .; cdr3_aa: CASSEQSSGANVLTF; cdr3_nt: TGTGCCAGCAGTGAACAGAGCTCTGGGGCCAACGTCCTGACTTTC
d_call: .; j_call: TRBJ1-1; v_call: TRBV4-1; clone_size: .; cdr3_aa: CASSQVGGGGTEAFF; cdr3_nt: TGCGCCAGCAGCCAAGTCGGAGGGGGGGGTACTGAAGCTTTCTTT
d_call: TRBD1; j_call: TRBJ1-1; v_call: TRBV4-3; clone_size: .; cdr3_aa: CASSQDQLGTGDTEAFF; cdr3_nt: TGCGCCAGCAGCCAAGATCAGCTCGGCACAGGGGACACTGAAGCTTTCTTT
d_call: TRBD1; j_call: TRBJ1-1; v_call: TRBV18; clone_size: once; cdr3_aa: CASPDRAKPEAFF; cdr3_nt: TGTGCCAGCCCGGACAGGGCTAAACCTGAAGCTTTCTTT
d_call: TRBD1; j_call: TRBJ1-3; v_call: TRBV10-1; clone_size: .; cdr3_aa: CASSPKRGQGNTIYF; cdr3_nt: TGCGCCAGCAGTCCCAAAAGGGGGCAGGGAAACACCATATATTTT
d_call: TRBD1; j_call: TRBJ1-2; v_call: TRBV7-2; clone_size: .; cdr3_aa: CASSKNTGGRGDGYTF; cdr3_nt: TGTGCCAGCAGCAAAAACACAGGGGGAAGAGGTGATGGCTACACCTTC
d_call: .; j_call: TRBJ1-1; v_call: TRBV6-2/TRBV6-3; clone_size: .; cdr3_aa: CASSYSRSFRGTEAFF; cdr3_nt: TGTGCCAGCAGTTACTCGCGCTCGTTTAGGGGCACTGAAGCTTTCTTT
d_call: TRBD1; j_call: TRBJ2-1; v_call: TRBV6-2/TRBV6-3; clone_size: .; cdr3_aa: CASSDRRGLYNEQFF; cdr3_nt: TGTGCCAGCAGTGACCGCAGGGGGCTCTACAATGAGCAGTTCTTC
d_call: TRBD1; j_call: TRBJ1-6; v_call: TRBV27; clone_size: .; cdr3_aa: CASSFRGINSPLHF; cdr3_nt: TGTGCCAGCAGTTTCAGGGGGATTAATTCACCCCTCCACTTT
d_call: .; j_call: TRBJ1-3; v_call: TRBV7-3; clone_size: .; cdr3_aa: CASSLGGNSGNTIYF; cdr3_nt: TGTGCCAGCAGCTTAGGCGGAAACTCTGGAAACACCATATATTTT
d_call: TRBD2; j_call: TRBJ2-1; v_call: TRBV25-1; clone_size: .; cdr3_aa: CASSTAGALGEQFF; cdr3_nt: TGTGCCAGCAGTACAGCGGGGGCCCTCGGTGAGCAGTTCTTC
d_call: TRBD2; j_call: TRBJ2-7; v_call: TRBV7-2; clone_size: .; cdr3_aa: CASSLGPSGGARYEQYF; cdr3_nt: TGTGCCAGCAGCTTAGGGCCTAGCGGGGGGGCCCGCTACGAGCAGTACTTC
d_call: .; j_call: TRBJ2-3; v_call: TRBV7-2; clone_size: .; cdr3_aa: CASSSRGDVTDTQYF; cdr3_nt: TGTGCCAGCAGCTCGCGGGGAGACGTCACAGATACGCAGTATTTT
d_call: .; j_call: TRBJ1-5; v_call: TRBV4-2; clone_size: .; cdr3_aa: CASSQEPRQGGRQPQHF; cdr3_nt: TGTGCCAGCAGCCAAGAGCCCCGGCAGGGAGGTCGTCAGCCCCAGCATTTT
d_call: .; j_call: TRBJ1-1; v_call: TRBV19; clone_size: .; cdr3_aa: CASSMGSRGGMEAFF; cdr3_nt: TGTGCCAGTAGTATGGGATCTAGGGGGGGCATGGAAGCTTTCTTT
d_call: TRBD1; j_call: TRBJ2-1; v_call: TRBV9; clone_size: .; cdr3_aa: CASSDTGVSYNEQFF; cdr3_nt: TGTGCCAGCAGCGATACAGGGGTTTCCTACAATGAGCAGTTCTTC
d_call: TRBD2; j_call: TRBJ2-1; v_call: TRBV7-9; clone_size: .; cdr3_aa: CASSNSGSNYNEQFF; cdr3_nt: TGTGCCAGCAGCAATAGCGGGAGCAACTACAATGAGCAGTTCTTC
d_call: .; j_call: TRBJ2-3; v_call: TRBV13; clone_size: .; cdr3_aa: CASSQLTSSRTDTQYF; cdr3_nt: TGTGCCAGCAGCCAGTTGACTAGTTCCCGCACAGATACGCAGTATTTT
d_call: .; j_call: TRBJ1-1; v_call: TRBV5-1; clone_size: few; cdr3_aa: CASSLETMNTEAFF; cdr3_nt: TGCGCCAGCAGCTTAGAGACAATGAACACTGAAGCTTTCTTT
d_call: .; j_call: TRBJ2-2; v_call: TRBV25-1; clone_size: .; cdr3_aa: CASSEFTGTGELFF; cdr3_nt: TGTGCCAGCAGTGAATTTACGGGAACCGGGGAGCTGTTTTTT
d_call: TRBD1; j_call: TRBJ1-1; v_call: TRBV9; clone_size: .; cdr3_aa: CASSVVGTGFRNTEAFF; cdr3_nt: TGTGCCAGCAGCGTAGTGGGGACAGGGTTCAGGAACACTGAAGCTTTCTTT
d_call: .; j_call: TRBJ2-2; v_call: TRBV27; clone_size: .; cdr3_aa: CASSPSAGEYTGELFF; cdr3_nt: TGTGCCAGCAGTCCCTCGGCAGGGGAGTACACCGGGGAGCTGTTTTTT
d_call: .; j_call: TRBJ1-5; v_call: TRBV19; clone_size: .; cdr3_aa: CASSPLGLGQTHQPQHF; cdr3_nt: TGTGCCAGTAGCCCTCTAGGGCTAGGACAGACCCATCAGCCCCAGCATTTT
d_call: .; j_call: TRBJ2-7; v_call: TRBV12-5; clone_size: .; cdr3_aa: CASGLATGLDYEQYF; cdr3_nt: TGTGCTAGTGGTTTGGCAACAGGGTTGGACTACGAGCAGTACTTC
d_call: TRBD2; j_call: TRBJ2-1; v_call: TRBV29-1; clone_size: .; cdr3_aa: CSVFASTSAPGNEQFF; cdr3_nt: TGCAGCGTCTTCGCATCTACTAGCGCCCCCGGCAATGAGCAGTTCTTC
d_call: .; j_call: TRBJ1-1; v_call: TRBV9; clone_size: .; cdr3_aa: CASSVAEGNTEAFF; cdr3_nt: TGTGCCAGCAGCGTAGCTGAGGGGAACACTGAAGCTTTCTTT
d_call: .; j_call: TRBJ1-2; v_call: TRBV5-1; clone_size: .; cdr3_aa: CASSFNRENYGYTF; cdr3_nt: TGCGCCAGCAGCTTTAACAGGGAAAACTATGGCTACACCTTC
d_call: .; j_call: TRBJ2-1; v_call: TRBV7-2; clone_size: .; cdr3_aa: CASSFGRGLSSYNEQFF; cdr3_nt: TGTGCCAGCAGCTTCGGTAGAGGCCTAAGCTCCTACAATGAGCAGTTCTTC
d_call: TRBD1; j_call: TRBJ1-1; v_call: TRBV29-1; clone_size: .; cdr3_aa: CSVPGQGVGTEAFF; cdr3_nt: TGCAGCGTCCCGGGACAGGGGGTAGGAACTGAAGCTTTCTTT
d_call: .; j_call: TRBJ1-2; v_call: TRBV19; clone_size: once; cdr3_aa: CASSIDRYGYTF; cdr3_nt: TGTGCCAGTAGTATAGATCGGTATGGCTACACCTTC
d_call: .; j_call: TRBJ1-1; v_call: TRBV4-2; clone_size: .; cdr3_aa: CASSLEARETEAFF; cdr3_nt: TGTGCCAGCAGCCTGGAAGCGAGGGAGACTGAAGCTTTCTTT
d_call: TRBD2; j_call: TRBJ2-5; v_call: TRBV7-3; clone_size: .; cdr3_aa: CASSYSGGRETQYF; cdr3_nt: TGTGCCAGCAGCTATAGCGGGGGGCGTGAGACCCAGTACTTC
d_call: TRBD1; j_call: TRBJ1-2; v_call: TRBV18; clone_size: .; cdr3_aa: CASRSAGRGPVYGYTF; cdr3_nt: TGTGCCAGCCGTTCGGCGGGCAGGGGGCCCGTCTATGGCTACACCTTC
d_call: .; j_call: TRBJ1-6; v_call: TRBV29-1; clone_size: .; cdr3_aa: CSVPGSPLHF; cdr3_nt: TGCAGCGTACCGGGTTCACCCCTCCACTTT